These 2 T cell receptor beta chains were all obtained from the same sample, sequenced in a study of cytomegalovirus exposure and HLA in healthy donors. PCR involved 60 Vbeta and 13 Jbeta primers. The protocol was immunoSEQ multiplex PCR, while the TCRdb copy is restricted to in-frame clones and leaves out a portion. The data hold 90,000 to 120,000 clones, with 82% observed a single time. Sequencing was carried out using PBMCs. These receptors came from a man aged 30-40 years in good health and CMV-seropositive.

This chain connects TRBV5-5 to TRBJ1-4; TRBD1 matches at 11 bases. Trimming at V came to 3 bases and at J to 8 bases, leaving 9 bases not matched to a gene. Per the germline V gene, CDR1 is SGHKS and CDR2 is YYEKEE (reference sequence). This CDR3 contains 16 residues. The CDR3 DNA follows: TGTGCCAGCAGCTATACTCGGGACAGGGGGGAAGAAAAACTGTTTTTT. This gives the protein CASSYTRDRGEEKLFF.

Turning to this clone: The final CDR3 position lacks the conserved phenylalanine or tryptophan, pointing to a likely read error. The V call is TRBV7-9, the J call TRBJ2-7; TRBD1 agrees at 8 bases. J lost 2 bases, V lost 0 bases, and 9 bases had no gene match. Germline assignment: CDR1 SEHNR and CDR2 FQNEAQ (reference sequence). CDR3 length: 17 amino acids. The CDR3 DNA reads as TGTGCCAGCAGCTTAGCGTGGGGGGCAGGGGGCGCCTACGAGCAGTACTGC. This codes for CASSLAWGAGGAYEQYC.